This T cell receptor (beta chain) was sequenced during a study of PD-L1 blockade in urothelial cancer. At the level of the study: Samples came from 3 weeks, at the second dose, and 6 weeks into treatment. Peripheral blood specimens exhibited a median yield of approximately 150,000 T cells.

Time point noted: pretreatment peripheral blood. Libraries were prepared by immunoSEQ multiplex PCR; TCRdb keeps only in-frame clonotypes and omits some of them. The data show fewer than 100,000 clones, around 85% seen once. This CDR3 has 13 amino acids. Trimming left V 5 bases short and J 4 bases short, with 10 bases between. The V gene's germline CDR1 is SGHAT and CDR2 FQNNGV. V gene TRBV11-2 combines with J gene TRBJ2-3; D remains unclear. This receptor was taken from a man aged 40-50 years with urothelial cancer. This specimen consisted of PBMCs, obtained around atezolizumab (anti-PD-L1) treatment. The CDR3 bases are TGTGCCAGCAGCCACTCCCCCCCAGATACGCAGTATTTT. It is translated as CASSHSPPDTQYF. The whole variable domain, filled in from reference TRBV11-2 and TRBJ2-3, reads EAGVAQSPRYKIIEKRQSVAFWCNPISGHATLYWYQQILGQGPKLLIQFQNNGVVDDSQLPKDRFSAERLKGVDSTLKIQPAKLEDSAVYLCASSHSPPDTQYFGPGTRLTVL.